Following are 12 T cell receptor beta chains from one sample sequenced in a study of CD4 T cells in relation to SARS-CoV-2 and coronaviruses. Which antigens these TCRs recognize remains unknown. Clones were read by immunoSEQ multiplex PCR, and TCRdb kept only the in-frame ones, dropping some. The top ten hold roughly 16% of the sample, which has more than 20,000 clones, 77% seen once. Unexposed donor CD4+ T cells date from about 2011-2018, before the COVID-19 pandemic. The cells were cultured for approximately 10 days before CD4+ T cells were isolated. Sequenced: CD4+ T cells from PBMCs, cultured in vitro. The receptors were gathered from a human donor in good health.

V usage is TRBV7-3 and J usage is TRBJ1-1; D unclear. Germline assignment: CDR1 SGHTA and CDR2 FQGTGA. The V gene lost 5 bases and the J gene lost 1 base, with 11 bases spanning the gap. The CDR3 extends over 14 amino acids. CDR3 loop: CASSRWVRNTEAFF. In DNA form, the CDR3 reads TGTGCCAGCAGCCGATGGGTTCGGAACACTGAAGCTTTCTTT.

This clone was counted between two and nine times. J is TRBJ2-7 and V is TRBV13; D remains ambiguous. The V and J ends lost 5 bases and 1 base respectively, with 9 bases between them. From germline, CDR1 is PRHDT and CDR2 FYEKMQ (reference sequence). There are 13 residues in the CDR3. CDR3 nucleotide sequence: TGTGCCAGCAGCGAGACGTGGTCCTACGAGCAGTACTTC. Translating gives CASSETWSYEQYF.

The chain carries TRBV28 and TRBJ1-2, with no clear D. There are 14 residues in the CDR3. V lost 7 bases and J 4 bases, leaving 16 bases between the germline ends. Germline-derived CDR1 and CDR2 are MDHEN and SYDVKM. The CDR3 is CASTLLPGTYGYTF. The CDR3 nucleotides are TGTGCCAGCACGTTACTTCCCGGCACCTATGGCTACACCTTC.

This clone was picked up one time. The chain combines TRBV4-1 with TRBJ1-3, with D unclear. The CDR3 has 15 amino acids. The germline CDR1 and CDR2 sequences are MGHRA and YSYEKL. Trimming cost V 5 bases and J 0 bases, with 11 bases left between them. DNA of the CDR3: TGCGCCAGCAGCTTAGACGTTAACTCTGGAAACACCATATATTTT. Protein sequence: CASSLDVNSGNTIYF.

This rearrangement joins TRBV2 to TRBJ1-1, with D uncertain. Between the trimmed V and J ends, which lost 1 base and 11 bases, there was a span of 11 bases. Germline CDR1 reads SNHLY; CDR2 reads FYNNEI. The CDR3 has 12 residues. CDR3 DNA: TGTGCCAGCAGTGAAGAGCCCTTAGGGGCTTTCTTT. It codes for CASSEEPLGAFF.

The chain uses TRBV13 and TRBJ1-1; TRBD1 matches 7 bases. The CDR3 covers 14 residues. Germline V gene data show CDR1 as PRHDT and CDR2 as FYEKMQ (reference sequence). V trimming: 4 bases; J trimming: 1 base; junction bases outside the gene matches: 3. CDR3 protein: CASSYRTGNTEAFF. CDR3 nucleotide sequence: TGTGCCAGCAGCTACCGGACAGGGAACACTGAAGCTTTCTTT.

V gene TRBV5-1 combines with J gene TRBJ1-1, with 9 bases that match TRBD1. J was trimmed by 1 base and V by 3 bases; bases with no gene match: 4. In germline, CDR1 is SGHRS, CDR2 YFSETQ. The CDR3 totals 15 residues. CDR3 sequence (DNA): TGCGCCAGCAGCTATCCGGACAGGGGGAACACTGAAGCTTTCTTT. Protein product: CASSYPDRGNTEAFF.

This sequence joins TRBV27 and TRBJ2-7; the match to TRBD2 covers 9 bases. V was clipped by 6 bases and J by 3 bases; unmatched bases: 9. The CDR3 runs to 15 residues. CDR1 and CDR2 from the germline V gene are MNHEY and SMNVEV (reference sequence). The CDR3 spells CASSVRSGRIYEQYF. CDR3 bases: TGTGCCAGCAGCGTCAGGAGCGGGAGGATCTACGAGCAGTACTTC.

The CDR3 is CASSLRGNYEQYF. In nucleotides, the CDR3 is TGTGCCAGCAGTTTACGGGGAAACTACGAGCAGTACTTC. The chain employs TRBV12-3 or TRBV12-4 and TRBJ2-7; perhaps TRBD2 as D (5 bases). Trimming took off 2 bases at V and 3 bases at J, with 8 bases between the two ends. This CDR3 has 13 amino acids.

CDR3 protein: CASSPRTGLLSSGNTIYF. In DNA, the CDR3 is TGTGCCAGCAGCCCGCGAACGGGACTCCTTAGCTCTGGAAACACCATATATTTT. The J gene is TRBJ1-3, the V gene TRBV14; weak D call: TRBD1 (5 bases). V lost 4 bases and J 0 bases, leaving 19 bases between the germline ends. Germline V gene data show CDR1 as SGHDN and CDR2 as FVKESK. The CDR3 runs to 18 residues. The complete variable domain, with remaining parts taken from reference TRBV14 and TRBJ1-3, reads EAGVTQFPSHSVIEKGQTVTLRCDPISGHDNLYWYRRVMGKEIKFLLHFVKESKQDESGMPNNRFLAERTGGTYSTLKVQPAELEDSGVYFCASSPRTGLLSSGNTIYFGEGSWLTVV.

J is TRBJ2-5 and V is TRBV19, with D unclear. The V end lost 4 bases, the J end lost 5 bases, and 11 bases lay between the germline ends. This CDR3 spans 13 amino acids. The V gene's germline CDR1 is LNHDA and CDR2 SQIVND (reference sequence). CDR3 bases: TGTGCCAGTAGTACAGTACCTTTGGAGACCCAGTACTTC. Encoded protein: CASSTVPLETQYF. Full variable domain (remainder filled in from reference TRBV19 and TRBJ2-5): DGGITQSPKYLFRKEGQNVTLSCEQNLNHDAMYWYRQDPGQGLRLIYYSQIVNDFQKGDIAEGYSVSREKKESFPLTVTSAQKNPTAFYLCASSTVPLETQYFGPGTRLLVL.

V gene TRBV24-1 combines with J gene TRBJ2-1; no reliable D call. This CDR3 comprises 16 residues. CDR1 is KGHDR and CDR2 is SFDVKD in the germline V gene. V was trimmed by 4 bases and J by 0 bases, leaving 12 bases between them. The CDR3 region is CATSDHTPSSYNEQFF. The CDR3 DNA reads as TGTGCCACCAGTGACCATACTCCCAGCTCCTACAATGAGCAGTTCTTC.